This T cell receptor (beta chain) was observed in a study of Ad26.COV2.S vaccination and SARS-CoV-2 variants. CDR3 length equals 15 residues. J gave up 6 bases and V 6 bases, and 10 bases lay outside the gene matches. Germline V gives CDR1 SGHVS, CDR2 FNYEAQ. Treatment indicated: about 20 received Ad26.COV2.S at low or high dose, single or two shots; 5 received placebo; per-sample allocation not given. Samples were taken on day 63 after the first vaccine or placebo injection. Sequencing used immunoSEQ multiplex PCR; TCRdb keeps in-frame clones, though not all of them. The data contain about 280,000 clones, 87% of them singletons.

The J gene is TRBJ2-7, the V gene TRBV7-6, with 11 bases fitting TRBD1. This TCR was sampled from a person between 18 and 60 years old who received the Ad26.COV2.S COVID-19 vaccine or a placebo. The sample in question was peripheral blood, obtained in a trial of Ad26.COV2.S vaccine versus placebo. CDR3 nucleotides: TGTGCCAGCAGTTCCGGACAGGGGGCGAGGTTCGAGCAGTACTTC. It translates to CASSSGQGARFEQYF.